This entry features one T cell receptor beta chain sequence. The data originate from a study of T-cell reconstitution after alpha-beta-depleted transplantation in children. The library targeted TCRbeta and was prepared with unique molecular identifiers. TCRdb processed the PCR reads anew with MiXCR; each CDR3 protein has one entry. Among about 360,000 distinct CDR3 sequences listed, about an eighth were seen once. The V and J ends lost 5 bases and 3 bases respectively, with 7 bases between them. This CDR3 has 12 amino acids. Germline CDR1 is SGHAT and CDR2 is FQNNGV. The specimen was PBMCs, collected from the stem cell graft. This chain uses TRBV11-2 with TRBJ1-1, with D hard to call. The receptor's source is a human donor who donated a stem cell graft to a child with Fanconi anemia. The chain's CDR3 is CASSRRYTEAFF. CDR3 bases: TGTGCCAGCAGCCGACGGTACACTGAAGCTTTCTTT.